This TCR beta chain is drawn from a study of blood T cell repertoires in COVID-19. As for the study in general: Sites across the United States, Italy and Spain contributed samples from acute and convalescent COVID-19.

The CDR3 covers 16 residues. Per the germline V gene, CDR1 is SGHNT and CDR2 is YYREEE (reference sequence). Trimming left V 4 bases short and J 7 bases short, with 21 bases between. As handled by the study authors: Amplified reference gene primers provided the basis for estimating nucleated cell counts. Here immunoSEQ multiplex PCR was the method, and the copy in TCRdb shows in-frame clones only, minus some. V, J and clone size reflect that table, while D and trimming were determined from the DNA. This table holds some 90,000 clones, approximately 80% found once. This TCR came from a man aged 65 to 85 with active or convalescent COVID-19. Sequencing used peripheral blood. The V call is TRBV5-4, the J call TRBJ2-1, with TRBD2 as a possible D gene (5 bases). The CDR3 DNA sequence: TGTGCCAGCAGCATCGACCCTAATCGGGAAGTAAATGAGCAGTTCTTC. It yields the protein CASSIDPNREVNEQFF.